Listed below are T cell receptor beta chains from one sample, sequenced in a study of neurological immune-mediated disorders. TCRdb analysed the 5' RACE reads with MiXCR anew, one entry per CDR3 protein. Altogether some 60,000 distinct CDR3 sequences are present, roughly 10% being singletons, with the ten largest covering 12%. The material sequenced was PBMCs. These receptors were collected from a man in his thirties or forties in good health. CDR3s include the opening cysteine and the closing phenylalanine or tryptophan. The D gene is left open where the match is weak. For some rows the clone size is stated as once, few or many, or as a class when expanded; others skip it.

V gene	clone size	J gene	CDR3 length	D gene	CDR3 protein	CDR3 DNA
TRBV28	many	TRBJ2-2	14	TRBD2	CASRAGGRTGELFF	TGTGCCAGCAGAGCGGGAGGCCGCACCGGGGAGCTGTTTTTT
TRBV27	many	TRBJ2-3	13	.	CASSFTGTDTQYF	TGTGCCAGCAGTTTTACAGGCACAGATACGCAGTATTTT
TRBV5-1	many	TRBJ2-5	12	.	CASTPHNAAQYF	TGCGCCAGCACCCCCCACAATGCGGCCCAGTACTTC
TRBV7-2	many	TRBJ2-6	15	.	CASSLDGAGANVLTF	TGTGCCAGCAGCTTAGACGGGGCTGGGGCCAACGTCCTGACTTTC
TRBV5-1	many	TRBJ1-1	15	.	CASSLRTVEDTEAFF	TGCGCCAGCAGCTTGAGAACAGTGGAGGACACTGAAGCTTTCTTT
TRBV15	many	TRBJ1-2	15	.	CATTKTRTDAYGYTF	TGTGCCACCACTAAAACAAGGACGGACGCTTACGGCTACACCTTC
TRBV10-2	many	TRBJ2-4	16	.	CASSESAGSAKNIQYF	TGCGCCAGCAGTGAGTCGGCTGGGTCTGCCAAAAACATTCAGTACTTC
TRBV14	many	TRBJ1-1	15	.	CASSQGGGLRTEAFF	TGTGCCAGCAGTCAAGGGGGGGGGCTGAGAACTGAAGCTTTCTTT
TRBV5-6	many	TRBJ1-4	14	.	CASSLGTAPEKLFF	TGTGCCAGCAGCTTGGGGACAGCCCCAGAAAAACTGTTTTTT
TRBV5-1	many	TRBJ2-7	15	TRBD2	CASSPRGGESLEQYF	TGCGCCAGCAGCCCCCGGGGGGGCGAGTCTCTCGAGCAGTACTTC
TRBV7-9	many	TRBJ1-1	12	.	CAAGAMNTEAFF	TGTGCGGCGGGGGCAATGAACACTGAAGCTTTCTTT
TRBV7-8	many	TRBJ2-7	14	.	CASSSEGAVYEQYF	TGTGCCAGCAGCTCAGAGGGAGCAGTTTACGAGCAGTACTTC
TRBV6-1	few	TRBJ2-7	14	TRBD2	CASSHSTSEREQYF	TGTGCCAGCAGCCACTCAACTAGCGAACGCGAGCAGTACTTC
TRBV29-1	many	TRBJ2-2	14	.	CSVGDFLNTGELFF	TGCAGCGTTGGTGACTTCCTGAACACCGGGGAGCTGTTTTTT
TRBV14	few	TRBJ1-2	13	.	CASSQVYSYGYTF	TGTGCCAGCAGCCAAGTCTACAGCTATGGCTACACCTTC
TRBV12-3/TRBV12-4	many	TRBJ1-5	18	.	CASSSRGMISSSHQPQHF	TGTGCCAGCAGTTCCAGGGGTATGATCTCCTCTAGCCATCAGCCCCAGCATTTT
TRBV28	many	TRBJ1-1	16	.	CASRAYAPKKNTEAFF	TGTGCCAGCCGGGCCTACGCTCCGAAAAAGAACACTGAAGCTTTCTTT
TRBV5-8	.	TRBJ2-6	13	.	CASQYSGANVLTF	TGTGCCAGCCAGTATTCTGGGGCCAACGTCCTGACTTTC
TRBV20-1	many	TRBJ1-3	14	.	CSARQGGAGNTIYF	TGCAGTGCTAGACAGGGAGGAGCTGGAAACACCATATATTTT
TRBV10-1	many	TRBJ2-4	15	TRBD1	CASSKNRGAKNIQYF	TGCGCCAGCAGCAAGAACAGGGGTGCCAAAAACATTCAGTACTTC
TRBV5-1	many	TRBJ2-1	17	TRBD2	CASSLVASGASYNEQFF	TGCGCCAGCAGCTTGGTGGCTAGCGGGGCGTCCTACAATGAGCAGTTCTTC
TRBV6-5	many	TRBJ2-1	14	TRBD1	CASSYSDRRNEQFF	TGTGCCAGCAGTTACTCGGACAGGCGGAATGAGCAGTTCTTC
TRBV28	many	TRBJ2-7	17	TRBD1	CASSLVPGQGTAYEQYF	TGTGCCAGCAGTTTGGTCCCTGGACAGGGAACGGCCTACGAGCAGTACTTC
TRBV5-5	many	TRBJ2-6	17	TRBD1	CASSRTGGNAGANVLTF	TGTGCCAGCAGCCGAACAGGGGGGAATGCTGGGGCCAACGTCCTGACTTTC
TRBV5-5	many	TRBJ1-5	14	TRBD1	CASSLLGGGQPQHF	TGTGCCAGCAGCTTGCTAGGGGGCGGTCAGCCCCAGCATTTT
TRBV2	many	TRBJ1-2	13	.	CASSGAGRAGYTF	TGTGCCAGCAGTGGGGCGGGTAGGGCTGGCTACACCTTC
TRBV27	.	TRBJ2-1	17	.	CASSLSLAGLPYNEQFF	TGTGCCAGCAGTTTATCTCTGGCGGGCCTACCCTACAATGAGCAGTTCTTC
TRBV2	many	TRBJ2-3	18	TRBD2	CASSEAQIAGGYTDTQYF	TGTGCCAGCAGTGAAGCGCAAATAGCGGGGGGATACACAGATACGCAGTATTTT
TRBV12-3/TRBV12-4	few	TRBJ2-2	15	.	CASTSPPSYTRELFF	TGTGCCAGCACCTCTCCGCCGAGTTACACCAGGGAGCTGTTTTTT
TRBV5-1	many	TRBJ2-1	13	TRBD1	CASSWDRDNEQFF	TGCGCCAGCAGCTGGGACAGAGACAATGAGCAGTTCTTC
TRBV5-1	many	TRBJ2-5	17	TRBD2	CASSLTLVAGIQETQYF	TGCGCCAGCAGCCTGACTCTTGTAGCGGGAATTCAAGAGACCCAGTACTTC
TRBV12-3/TRBV12-4	many	TRBJ1-4	15	.	CASSFGGLLGEKLFF	TGTGCCAGCAGTTTCGGGGGGCTCCTGGGAGAAAAACTGTTTTTT
TRBV27	many	TRBJ2-4	17	TRBD2	CASSLRLAGLAKNIQYF	TGTGCCAGCAGTTTACGGCTAGCGGGGTTAGCCAAAAACATTCAGTACTTC
TRBV12-3/TRBV12-4	many	TRBJ2-2	15	.	CASSLLASNTGELFF	TGTGCCAGCAGTTTACTAGCGTCGAACACCGGGGAGCTGTTTTTT
TRBV10-3	.	TRBJ2-2	16	.	CASSRDMFANTGELFF	TGTGCCTCGTCCCGGGACATGTTCGCGAACACCGGGGAACTGTTTTTT
TRBV9	many	TRBJ2-7	15	TRBD2	CASSVRSGSSYEQYF	TGTGCCAGCAGCGTACGGAGCGGGAGCTCCTACGAGCAGTACTTC
TRBV5-5	.	TRBJ2-2	13	.	CASSRQCTGELFF	TGTGCCAGCAGCCGGCAGTGTACCGGGGAGCTGTTTTTT